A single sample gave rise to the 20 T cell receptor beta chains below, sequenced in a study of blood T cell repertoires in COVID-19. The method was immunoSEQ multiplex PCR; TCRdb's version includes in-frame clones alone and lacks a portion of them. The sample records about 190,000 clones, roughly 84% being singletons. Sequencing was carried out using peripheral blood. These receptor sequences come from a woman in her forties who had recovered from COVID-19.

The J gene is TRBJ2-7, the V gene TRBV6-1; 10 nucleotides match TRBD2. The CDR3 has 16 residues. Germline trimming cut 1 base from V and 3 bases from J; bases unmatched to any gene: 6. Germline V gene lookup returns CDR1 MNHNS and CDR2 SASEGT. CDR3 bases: TGTGCCAGCAGTGAAGTACGAGCGGGAGGGCACTACGAGCAGTACTTC. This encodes CASSEVRAGGHYEQYF.

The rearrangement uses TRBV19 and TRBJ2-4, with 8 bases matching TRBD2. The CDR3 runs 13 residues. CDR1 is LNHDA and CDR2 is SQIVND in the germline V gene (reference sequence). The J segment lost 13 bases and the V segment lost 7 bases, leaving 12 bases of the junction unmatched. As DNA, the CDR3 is TGTGCCAGTACCCCAGGGTCGGCTAGCGGGCAGTACTTC. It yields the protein CASTPGSASGQYF. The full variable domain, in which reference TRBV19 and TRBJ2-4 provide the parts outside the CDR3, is DGGITQSPKYLFRKEGQNVTLSCEQNLNHDAMYWYRQDPGQGLRLIYYSQIVNDFQKGDIAEGYSVSREKKESFPLTVTSAQKNPTAFYLCASTPGSASGQYFGAGTRLSVL.

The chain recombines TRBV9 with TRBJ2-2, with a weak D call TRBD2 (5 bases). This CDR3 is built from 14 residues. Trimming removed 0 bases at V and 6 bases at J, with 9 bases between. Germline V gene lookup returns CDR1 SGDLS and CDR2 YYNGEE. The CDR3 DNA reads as TGTGCCAGCAGCGTAGTGCTCGGGGCCGGGGAGCTGTTTTTT. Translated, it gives CASSVVLGAGELFF.

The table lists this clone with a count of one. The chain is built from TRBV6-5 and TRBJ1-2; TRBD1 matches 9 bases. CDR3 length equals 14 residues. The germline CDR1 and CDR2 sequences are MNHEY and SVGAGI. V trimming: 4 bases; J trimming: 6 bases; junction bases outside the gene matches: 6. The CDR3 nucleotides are TGTGCCAGCAGTTCCCTAGGACAGGGGCATGGCTACACCTTC. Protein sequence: CASSSLGQGHGYTF.

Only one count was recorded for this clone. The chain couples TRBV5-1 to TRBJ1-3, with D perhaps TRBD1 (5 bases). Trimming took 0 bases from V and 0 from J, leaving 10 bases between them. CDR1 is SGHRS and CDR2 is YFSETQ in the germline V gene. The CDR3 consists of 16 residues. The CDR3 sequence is CASSLEGVGSGNTIYF. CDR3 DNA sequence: TGCGCCAGCAGCTTGGAAGGGGTTGGCTCTGGAAACACCATATATTTT.

CDR3 nucleotide sequence: TGCGCCAGCAGCTTGGCCGCAACTAGCGGAGGGGGGGAGACCCAGTACTTC. As protein: CASSLAATSGGGETQYF. The rearrangement links TRBV5-1 to TRBJ2-5, with TRBD2 identical over 8 bases. The CDR3 extends over 17 amino acids. Germline V gene data show CDR1 as SGHRS and CDR2 as YFSETQ. Germline trimming cut 0 bases from V and 5 bases from J; bases unmatched to any gene: 12.

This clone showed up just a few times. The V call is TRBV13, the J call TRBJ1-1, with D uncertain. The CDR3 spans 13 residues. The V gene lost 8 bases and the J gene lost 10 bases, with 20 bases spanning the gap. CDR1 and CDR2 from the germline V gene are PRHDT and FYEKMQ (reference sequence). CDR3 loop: CASQAGYPSGAFF. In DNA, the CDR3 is TGTGCCAGCCAGGCGGGGTACCCGTCGGGAGCTTTCTTT.

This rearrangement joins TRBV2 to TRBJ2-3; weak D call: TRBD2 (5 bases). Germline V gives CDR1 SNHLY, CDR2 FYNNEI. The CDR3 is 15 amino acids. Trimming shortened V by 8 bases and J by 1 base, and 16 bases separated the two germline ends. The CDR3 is CASVHRGYGTDTQYF. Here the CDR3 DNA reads TGTGCCAGCGTACATCGAGGGTACGGCACAGATACGCAGTATTTT.

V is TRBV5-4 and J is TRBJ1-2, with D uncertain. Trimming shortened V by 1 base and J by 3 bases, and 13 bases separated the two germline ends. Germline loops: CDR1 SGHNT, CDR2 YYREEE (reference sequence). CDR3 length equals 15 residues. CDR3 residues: CASSLLSDMDYGYTF. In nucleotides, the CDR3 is TGTGCCAGCAGCTTGCTGAGTGATATGGACTATGGCTACACCTTC.

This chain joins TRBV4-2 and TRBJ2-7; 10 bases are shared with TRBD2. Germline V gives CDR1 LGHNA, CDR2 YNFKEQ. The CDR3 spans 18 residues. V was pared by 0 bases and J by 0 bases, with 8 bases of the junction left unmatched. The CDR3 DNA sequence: TGTGCCAGCAGCCAAGAGGGGGTAGCGGGAGGCCCCTCCTACGAGCAGTACTTC. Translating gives CASSQEGVAGGPSYEQYF.

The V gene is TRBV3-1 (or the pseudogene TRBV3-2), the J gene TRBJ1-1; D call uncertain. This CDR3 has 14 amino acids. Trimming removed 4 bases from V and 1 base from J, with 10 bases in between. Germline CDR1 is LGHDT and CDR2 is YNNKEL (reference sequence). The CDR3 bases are TGTGCCAGCAGCCGGCCAGGTCCGAACACTGAAGCTTTCTTT. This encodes CASSRPGPNTEAFF.

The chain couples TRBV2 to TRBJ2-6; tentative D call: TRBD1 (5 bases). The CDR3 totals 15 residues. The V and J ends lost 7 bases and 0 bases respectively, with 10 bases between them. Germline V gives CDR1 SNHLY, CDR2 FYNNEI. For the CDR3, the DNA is TGTGCCAGCAACCCAGGGTTCTCTGGGGCCAACGTCCTGACTTTC. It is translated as CASNPGFSGANVLTF.

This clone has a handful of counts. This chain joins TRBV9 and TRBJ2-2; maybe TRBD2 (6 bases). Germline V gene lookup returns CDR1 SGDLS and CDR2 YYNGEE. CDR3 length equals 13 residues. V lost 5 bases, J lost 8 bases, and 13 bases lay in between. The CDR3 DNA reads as TGTGCCAGCAGTGTGACTAGTTTGGGGGAGCTGTTTTTT. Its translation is CASSVTSLGELFF.

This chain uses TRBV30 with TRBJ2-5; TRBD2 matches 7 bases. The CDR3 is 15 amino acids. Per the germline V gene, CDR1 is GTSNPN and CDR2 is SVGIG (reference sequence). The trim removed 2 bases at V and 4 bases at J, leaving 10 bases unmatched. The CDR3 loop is CAWSRGEGRGETQYF. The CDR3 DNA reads TGTGCCTGGAGTCGGGGGGAGGGCCGGGGAGAGACCCAGTACTTC. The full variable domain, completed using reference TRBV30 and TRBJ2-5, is SQTIHQWPATLVQPVGSPLSLECTVEGTSNPNLYWYRQAAGRGLQLLFYSVGIGQISSEVPQNLSASRPQDRQFILSSKKLLLSDSGFYLCAWSRGEGRGETQYFGPGTRLLVL.

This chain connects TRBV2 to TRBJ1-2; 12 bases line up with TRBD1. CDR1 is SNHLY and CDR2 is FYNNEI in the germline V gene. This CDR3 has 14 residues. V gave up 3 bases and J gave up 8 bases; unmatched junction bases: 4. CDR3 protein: CASSDGTGGWGYTF. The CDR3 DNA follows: TGTGCCAGCAGTGATGGGACAGGGGGCTGGGGCTACACCTTC.

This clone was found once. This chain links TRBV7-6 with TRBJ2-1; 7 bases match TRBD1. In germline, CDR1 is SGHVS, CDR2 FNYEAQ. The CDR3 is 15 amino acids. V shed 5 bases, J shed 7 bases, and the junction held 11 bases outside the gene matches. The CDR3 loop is CASSHPDRMTNEQFF. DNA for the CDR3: TGTGCCAGCAGCCACCCGGACAGGATGACGAATGAGCAGTTCTTC.

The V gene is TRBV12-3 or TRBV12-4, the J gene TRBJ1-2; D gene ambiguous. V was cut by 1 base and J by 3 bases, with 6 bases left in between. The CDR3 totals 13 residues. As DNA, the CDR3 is TGTGCCAGCAGTTTAGGACATCACTATGGCTACACCTTC. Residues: CASSLGHHYGYTF.

The CDR3 DNA follows: TGCGCCAGCAGCGAGTCTATTAGCTCCTACAATGAGCAGTTCTTC. It yields the protein CASSESISSYNEQFF. The V call is TRBV5-1, the J call TRBJ2-1; D is unresolved. Between the trimmed V and J ends, which lost 4 bases and 0 bases, there was a span of 11 bases. Germline lookup yields CDR1 SGHRS and CDR2 YFSETQ. The CDR3 runs 15 residues. Full variable domain (remainder filled in from reference TRBV5-1 and TRBJ2-1): KAGVTQTPRYLIKTRGQQVTLSCSPISGHRSVSWYQQTPGQGLQFLFEYFSETQRNKGNFPGRFSGRQFSNSRSEMNVSTLELGDSALYLCASSESISSYNEQFFGPGTRLTVL.

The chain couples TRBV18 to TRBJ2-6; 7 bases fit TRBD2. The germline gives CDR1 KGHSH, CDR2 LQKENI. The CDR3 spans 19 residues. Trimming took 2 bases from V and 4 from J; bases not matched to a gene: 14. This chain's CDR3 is CASSPSLLIGGRGANVLTF. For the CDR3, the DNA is TGTGCCAGCTCACCATCTCTACTTATCGGCGGGAGAGGGGCCAACGTCCTGACTTTC.

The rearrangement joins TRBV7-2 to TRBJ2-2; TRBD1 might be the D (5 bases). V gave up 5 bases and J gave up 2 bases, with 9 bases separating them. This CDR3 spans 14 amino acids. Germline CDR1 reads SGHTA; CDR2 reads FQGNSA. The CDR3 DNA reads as TGTGCCAGCAGCCAGGGCCAAAACACCGGGGAGCTGTTTTTT. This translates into CASSQGQNTGELFF.